Listed below are T cell receptor beta chains from one sample, sequenced in a study of beta chain features in type 1 diabetes. Produced via immunoSEQ multiplex PCR; TCRdb's table is partial and in-frame only. The sample lists 200,000 to 300,000 clones, around an eighth seen once, with around 0.03% in the top ten. The sample taken for sequencing was naive CD4+ T cells from blood. Receptor source: a woman in her forties in good health. CDR3s include the opening cysteine and the closing phenylalanine or tryptophan. Fields, in order: V gene, J gene, D gene, clone size, CDR3 DNA, CDR3 protein. D genes are given only for firm matches. A row's size may be missing; if present it is once, few, many or a size class.

v_call: TRBV2; j_call: TRBJ1-5; d_call: TRBD1; clone_size: NA; cdr3_nt: TGTGCCAGCAAGGGGGCTCCCACCCAGGGAACGGGGCCCCAGCATTTT; cdr3_aa: CASKGAPTQGTGPQHF
v_call: TRBV12-5; j_call: TRBJ2-6; d_call: NA; clone_size: NA; cdr3_nt: TGTGCTAGTGGTTTACTCGGGACATCTGGGGCCAACGTCCTGACTTTC; cdr3_aa: CASGLLGTSGANVLTF
v_call: TRBV7-9; j_call: TRBJ1-1; d_call: NA; clone_size: NA; cdr3_nt: TGTGCCAGCAGCTCCCCCCAGGAAGCATACTCCTTAGCTTTCTTT; cdr3_aa: CASSSPQEAYSLAFF
v_call: TRBV11-2; j_call: TRBJ2-3; d_call: TRBD2; clone_size: NA; cdr3_nt: TGTGCCAGCAGCCCCCGGGCGGGAGCGGGGGCCGGCACAGATACGCAGTATTTT; cdr3_aa: CASSPRAGAGAGTDTQYF
v_call: TRBV19; j_call: TRBJ2-1; d_call: NA; clone_size: NA; cdr3_nt: TGTGCCAGTAGTATGGATTGGACAAATTACAATGAGCAGTTCTTC; cdr3_aa: CASSMDWTNYNEQFF
v_call: TRBV5-1; j_call: TRBJ2-2; d_call: NA; clone_size: NA; cdr3_nt: TGCGCCAGCAGCCTAGGACACGGGAACACCGGGGAGCTGTTTTTT; cdr3_aa: CASSLGHGNTGELFF
v_call: TRBV5-4; j_call: TRBJ1-2; d_call: NA; clone_size: NA; cdr3_nt: TGTGCCAGCAGCTTGGTGGGGCGCGGGGATGGCTACACCTTC; cdr3_aa: CASSLVGRGDGYTF
v_call: TRBV27; j_call: TRBJ1-6; d_call: TRBD1; clone_size: NA; cdr3_nt: TGTGCCAGCAGAAACGACAGGGGCTATAATTCACCCCTCCACTTT; cdr3_aa: CASRNDRGYNSPLHF
v_call: TRBV7-2; j_call: TRBJ2-7; d_call: NA; clone_size: NA; cdr3_nt: TGTGCCAGCAGCTTAGGGGGCGGCTACGAGCAGTACTTC; cdr3_aa: CASSLGGGYEQYF
v_call: TRBV6-5; j_call: TRBJ2-1; d_call: NA; clone_size: few; cdr3_nt: TGTGCCAGCAGTAGACAGTTTGAGCAGTTCTTC; cdr3_aa: CASSRQFEQFF
v_call: TRBV29-1; j_call: TRBJ2-7; d_call: TRBD1; clone_size: few; cdr3_nt: TGCAGCGTGATCCCAGGGGGAAACTCCTACGAGCAGTACTTC; cdr3_aa: CSVIPGGNSYEQYF
v_call: TRBV6-5; j_call: TRBJ2-7; d_call: NA; clone_size: NA; cdr3_nt: TGTGCCAGCAGCCAGGGGCAGACCTACGAGCAGTACTTC; cdr3_aa: CASSQGQTYEQYF
v_call: TRBV11-2; j_call: TRBJ2-6; d_call: TRBD1; clone_size: NA; cdr3_nt: TGTGCCAGCAGCTTTCGGCAGGGGGACTCTGGGGCCAACGTCCTGACTTTC; cdr3_aa: CASSFRQGDSGANVLTF
v_call: TRBV27; j_call: TRBJ2-2; d_call: NA; clone_size: NA; cdr3_nt: TGTGCCAGCAGTCCAGACAGCGGGGAGCTGTTTTTT; cdr3_aa: CASSPDSGELFF
v_call: TRBV7-8; j_call: TRBJ2-5; d_call: TRBD2; clone_size: few; cdr3_nt: TGTGCCAGCACCCAGACTAGCGGGGCCGAGACCCAGTACTTC; cdr3_aa: CASTQTSGAETQYF
v_call: TRBV19; j_call: TRBJ1-5; d_call: NA; clone_size: NA; cdr3_nt: TGTGCCAGTAGCTCCCTGATTCCGGGAGCTAGCAATCAGCCCCAGCATTTT; cdr3_aa: CASSSLIPGASNQPQHF
v_call: TRBV7-9; j_call: TRBJ2-5; d_call: NA; clone_size: NA; cdr3_nt: TGTGCCAGCAGCGGTGGTCGGGGGGCCGGGGAGACCCAGTACTTC; cdr3_aa: CASSGGRGAGETQYF
v_call: TRBV10-3; j_call: TRBJ2-5; d_call: TRBD1; clone_size: NA; cdr3_nt: TGTGCCATCAGTGCGGGACAGGGGGCCTGGTCTGAGACCCAGTACTTC; cdr3_aa: CAISAGQGAWSETQYF
v_call: TRBV7-9; j_call: TRBJ1-4; d_call: NA; clone_size: few; cdr3_nt: TGTGCCAGCAGCACGCCAGGGGAAAGTGTTGAAAAACTGTTTTTT; cdr3_aa: CASSTPGESVEKLFF
v_call: TRBV6-6; j_call: TRBJ1-1; d_call: NA; clone_size: NA; cdr3_nt: TGTGCCAGCAGCCCGAACCGGGGGGGAACTGAAGCTTTCTTT; cdr3_aa: CASSPNRGGTEAFF
v_call: TRBV5-1; j_call: TRBJ2-2; d_call: NA; clone_size: few; cdr3_nt: TGCGCCAGCAGCCCGGGGGGCAGAGCGAACACCGGGGAGCTGTTTTTT; cdr3_aa: CASSPGGRANTGELFF
v_call: TRBV6-1; j_call: TRBJ2-7; d_call: NA; clone_size: few; cdr3_nt: TGTGCCAGCAGAGCAGAGGCTTTGAGGGAGCAGTACTTC; cdr3_aa: CASRAEALREQYF
v_call: TRBV18; j_call: TRBJ1-5; d_call: NA; clone_size: NA; cdr3_nt: TGTGCCAGCTCAGTTGGAACCGCCGGGAATCAGCCCCAGCATTTT; cdr3_aa: CASSVGTAGNQPQHF
v_call: TRBV2; j_call: TRBJ2-2; d_call: NA; clone_size: few; cdr3_nt: TGTGCCAGCAGTTTCCAGGGGAGCAACACCGGGGAGCTGTTTTTT; cdr3_aa: CASSFQGSNTGELFF
v_call: TRBV7-2; j_call: TRBJ2-3; d_call: TRBD2; clone_size: few; cdr3_nt: TGTGCCAGCAGCTCAAGAAGACTAGCGTCGAGTCATACGCAGTATTTT; cdr3_aa: CASSSRRLASSHTQYF
v_call: TRBV5-4; j_call: TRBJ2-3; d_call: TRBD1; clone_size: NA; cdr3_nt: TGTGCCAGCAGCTTGGAGCAGGGGGCAGATACGCAGTATTTT; cdr3_aa: CASSLEQGADTQYF
v_call: TRBV9; j_call: TRBJ2-5; d_call: NA; clone_size: few; cdr3_nt: TGTGCCAGCAGCGAAAGTCCTGCGGGGACCCAGTACTTC; cdr3_aa: CASSESPAGTQYF
v_call: TRBV7-2; j_call: TRBJ1-2; d_call: TRBD1; clone_size: few; cdr3_nt: TGTGCCAGCAGCTTACTCAACAGGGGCATTGACTATGGCTACACCTTC; cdr3_aa: CASSLLNRGIDYGYTF
v_call: TRBV6-1; j_call: TRBJ2-1; d_call: NA; clone_size: few; cdr3_nt: TGTGCCAGCAGTGAAGAAGGACAAGGCTGGTACAATGAGCAGTTCTTC; cdr3_aa: CASSEEGQGWYNEQFF
v_call: TRBV7-9; j_call: TRBJ1-1; d_call: NA; clone_size: NA; cdr3_nt: TGTGCCAGCAGCAACAGAGGTAGCGGGGGTTTCGAAGCTTTCTTT; cdr3_aa: CASSNRGSGGFEAFF
v_call: TRBV7-8; j_call: TRBJ2-5; d_call: NA; clone_size: few; cdr3_nt: TGTGCCAGCAGCTTAGGAGCTTTGGAGACCCAGTACTTC; cdr3_aa: CASSLGALETQYF
v_call: TRBV2; j_call: TRBJ2-2; d_call: NA; clone_size: few; cdr3_nt: TGTGCCAGCAAGGTGGGGACACAGAACACCGGGGAGCTGTTTTTT; cdr3_aa: CASKVGTQNTGELFF
v_call: TRBV7-2; j_call: TRBJ2-1; d_call: TRBD1; clone_size: few; cdr3_nt: TGTGCCAGCAGCTTAGGGGCGGGACAGGGATACAATGAGCAGTTCTTC; cdr3_aa: CASSLGAGQGYNEQFF